The rows below give T cell receptor beta chains drawn from one sample of a study of cytomegalovirus exposure and HLA in healthy donors. The assay was immunoSEQ multiplex PCR, and TCRdb's table has in-frame clones only and misses some. Of 200,000 or so clones listed, over 75% are singletons. The source material was PBMCs. These receptors originate from a girl under two years old in good health and CMV-seronegative. Each CDR3 is given with its conserved first and last residue. The order of the fields is D gene, V gene, clone size, J gene, CDR3 protein, CDR3 DNA. A D gene is named only where the DNA matches it firmly. The size of a clone is reported for some rows only, either as once, few or many, or as a class for expanded clones.

>NA|TRBV19|NA|TRBJ1-2
CASSIRGQGYGYTF
TGTGCCAGTAGTATAAGGGGACAAGGCTATGGCTACACCTTC
>NA|TRBV2|NA|TRBJ1-2
CASSEEGNYGYTF
TGTGCCAGCAGTGAGGAGGGGAACTATGGCTACACCTTC
>NA|TRBV15|NA|TRBJ2-1
CATSRATRSYNEQFF
TGTGCCACCAGCAGAGCCACTAGATCCTACAATGAGCAGTTCTTC
>NA|TRBV29-1|few|TRBJ1-3
CSVDRTSGNTIYF
TGCAGCGTTGACAGAACCTCTGGAAACACCATATATTTT
>TRBD2|TRBV4-1|NA|TRBJ2-5
CASSQVAGGRRETQYF
TGCGCCAGCAGCCAAGTCGCGGGGGGGCGGAGGGAGACCCAGTACTTC
>NA|TRBV5-6|NA|TRBJ1-4
CASSHQGATNEKLFF
TGTGCCAGCAGCCATCAAGGAGCAACTAATGAAAAACTGTTTTTT
>NA|TRBV15|NA|TRBJ2-7
CATSRAGQTYEQYF
TGTGCCACCAGCAGAGCCGGACAGACCTACGAGCAGTACTTC
>TRBD1|TRBV2|NA|TRBJ1-1
CASSEAGTGFAAFF
TGTGCCAGCAGTGAAGCCGGGACAGGGTTTGCGGCTTTCTTT
>NA|TRBV7-2|NA|TRBJ1-1
CASSFNPGGTEAFF
TGTGCCAGCAGCTTCAACCCGGGAGGGACTGAAGCTTTCTTT
>NA|TRBV21-1|NA|TRBJ2-5
CASSKPSMRGEGTQYF
TGTGCCAGCAGCAAACCTTCAATGCGGGGCGAAGGGACCCAGTACTTC
>NA|TRBV4-2|once|TRBJ1-4
CASSQNRRATNEKLFF
TGTGCCAGCAGCCAAAACAGGAGGGCAACTAATGAAAAACTGTTTTTT
>TRBD1|TRBV4-2|NA|TRBJ2-5
CASGQGQGLETQYF
TGTGCCAGCGGTCAAGGACAGGGGTTAGAGACCCAGTACTTC
>NA|TRBV5-4|NA|TRBJ2-1
CASSLAWPSPGVF
TGTGCCAGCAGCTTGGCCTGGCCCTCGCCCGGGGTCTTC
>TRBD2|TRBV27|NA|TRBJ2-4
CASRGRVFPTAKNIQYF
TGTGCCAGCAGAGGGAGGGTGTTCCCCACAGCCAAAAACATTCAGTACTTC
>NA|TRBV29-1|NA|TRBJ1-2
CSVEQGINYGYTF
TGCAGCGTCGAACAGGGAATCAACTATGGCTACACCTTC
>NA|TRBV5-4|NA|TRBJ2-1
CASSPGLGEQFF
TGTGCCAGCAGCCCGGGTCTGGGTGAGCAGTTCTTC
>TRBD1|TRBV5-4|NA|TRBJ1-2
CASSPGQESSYGYTF
TGTGCCAGCAGCCCGGGACAGGAGTCTAGCTATGGCTACACCTTC
>TRBD1|TRBV9|few|TRBJ1-2
CASSVSGTGGDGYTF
TGTGCCAGCAGCGTATCCGGGACAGGCGGCGATGGCTACACCTTC
>TRBD1|TRBV5-8|few|TRBJ2-7
CASSPGQGAYEQYF
TGTGCCAGCAGCCCGGGACAGGGGGCCTACGAGCAGTACTTC
>TRBD1|TRBV5-1|NA|TRBJ1-1
CASKLRGPTEAFF
TGCGCCAGCAAACTCAGGGGGCCGACTGAAGCTTTCTTT
>NA|TRBV11-3|once|TRBJ2-2
CASSLRQGGGELFF
TGTGCCAGCAGCTTAAGGCAGGGAGGCGGGGAGCTGTTTTTT
>NA|TRBV30|NA|TRBJ2-7
CAWSVRLSGTPYEQYF
TGTGCCTGGAGTGTACGCTTGTCGGGTACCCCCTACGAGCAGTACTTC
>NA|TRBV29-1|NA|TRBJ1-1
CSVPRGRTEAFF
TGCAGCGTTCCCAGGGGAAGGACTGAAGCTTTCTTT
>NA|TRBV5-4|few|TRBJ2-3
CASGRRSTDTQYF
TGTGCCAGCGGTCGGCGGAGCACAGATACGCAGTATTTT
>NA|TRBV19|NA|TRBJ2-4
CASSITGSKNIQYF
TGTGCCAGTAGTATCACAGGGTCCAAAAACATTCAGTACTTC
>NA|TRBV7-2|NA|TRBJ2-2
CASSLAPSGYTGELFF
TGTGCCAGCAGCTTAGCCCCAAGCGGGTACACCGGGGAGCTGTTTTTT
>NA|TRBV4-3|NA|TRBJ2-7
CASSQDLLATSYEQYF
TGCGCCAGCAGCCAAGACCTCCTAGCGACGTCCTACGAGCAGTACTTC
>NA|TRBV7-3|NA|TRBJ1-6
CASSLTGVRSPLHF
TGTGCCAGCAGCTTAACGGGAGTGCGATCACCCCTCCACTTT
>TRBD2|TRBV6-5|NA|TRBJ2-7
CASSYSGAGGTHEQYF
TGTGCCAGCAGTTACTCGGGAGCGGGAGGGACCCACGAGCAGTACTTC
>NA|TRBV4-3|few|TRBJ1-2
CASSPTGAYSSYTF
TGCGCCAGCAGCCCGACAGGCGCGTACTCCAGCTACACCTTC
>NA|TRBV4-2|NA|TRBJ2-5
CASSQGGSQETQYF
TGTGCCAGCAGCCAAGGAGGCTCCCAAGAGACCCAGTACTTC
>NA|TRBV6-6|NA|TRBJ2-3
CASSYGPLLVLDTQYF
TGTGCCAGCAGTTACGGCCCGTTACTAGTTTTAGATACGCAGTATTTT
>NA|TRBV7-2|few|TRBJ1-1
CASSLELGGYTEAFF
TGTGCCAGCAGCTTAGAATTGGGCGGGTACACTGAAGCTTTCTTT
>NA|TRBV21-1|NA|TRBJ1-3
CASSPNGTAGNTIYF
TGTGCCAGCAGCCCAAACGGGACAGCAGGAAACACCATATATTTT
>TRBD1|TRBV27|NA|TRBJ1-1
CASSLDRGLNTEAFF
TGTGCCAGCAGTTTAGACAGGGGGCTTAACACTGAAGCTTTCTTT
>TRBD2|TRBV29-1|NA|TRBJ2-2
CSVDSPSGSSNTGELFF
TGCAGCGTTGATAGTCCTAGCGGGAGTTCGAACACCGGGGAGCTGTTTTTT
>NA|TRBV7-8|NA|TRBJ1-2
CASSFQGTLNYGYTF
TGTGCCAGCAGCTTTCAGGGAACCCTCAACTATGGCTACACCTTC
>NA|TRBV9|NA|TRBJ2-1
CASSALRGAAEQFF
TGTGCCAGCAGCGCCCTTCGGGGGGCCGCTGAGCAGTTCTTC
>NA|TRBV27|NA|TRBJ1-1
CATPNPVMGQTDTEAFF
TGTGCCACCCCCAACCCCGTGATGGGACAAACGGACACTGAAGCTTTCTTT
>TRBD1|TRBV20-1|NA|TRBJ1-1
CSARQGEAFF
TGCAGTGCAAGACAGGGTGAAGCTTTCTTT
>NA|TRBV27|NA|TRBJ1-1
CASRQGRFTEAFF
TGTGCCAGCCGCCAGGGGCGGTTCACTGAAGCTTTCTTT
>NA|TRBV6-5|NA|TRBJ2-4
CASSYARSLAKNIQYF
TGTGCCAGCAGTTACGCGAGGTCTTTAGCCAAAAACATTCAGTACTTC
>NA|TRBV4-1|NA|TRBJ2-7
CASSLGQISYEQYF
TGCGCCAGCAGCCTCGGACAGATCTCCTACGAGCAGTACTTC
>NA|TRBV11-2|NA|TRBJ1-4
CASSLGQINEKLFF
TGTGCCAGCAGCTTGGGGCAGATTAATGAAAAACTGTTTTTT
>NA|TRBV4-1|NA|TRBJ2-1
CASSHKWGARYNEQFF
TGCGCCAGCAGCCACAAATGGGGAGCCCGGTACAATGAGCAGTTCTTC